This T cell receptor (beta chain) came from a study of blood T cell repertoires in COVID-19. On the study more broadly: Both acute and convalescent COVID-19 samples were obtained from the United States, Italy and Spain. The cDNA or gDNA used as material had been derived from T cells, B-cell-depleted T cells, or PBMCs.

Original methodology: How many nucleated cells were present was estimated from reference gene primer amplification. Measured with immunoSEQ multiplex PCR; TCRdb has only the in-frame clones, and not every one. That table supplies the V and J calls and clone size; D and trimming were determined from the DNA. Of 200,000 or so clones listed, about nine tenths were seen once; the top ten hold about 6%. This clone occurred a few times. The germline gives CDR1 SGHAT, CDR2 FQNNGV. This CDR3 spans 18 amino acids. Trimming took 5 bases from V and 6 from J; bases not matched to a gene: 15. The sequenced sample was peripheral blood. The TCR was taken from a man at least 80 years old with acute or convalescent COVID-19. The J gene is TRBJ2-7, the V gene TRBV11-2; TRBD2 matches 14 bases. The CDR3 bases are TGTGCCAGCAGCCGTTCGGGACTAGCGGGAGTCGGACCCGCCGAGCAGTACTTC. It codes for CASSRSGLAGVGPAEQYF.